A selection of T cell receptor beta chains follows, all from one sample in a study of shared clonotypes between healthy human individuals. Repertoires were generated with immunoSEQ multiplex PCR, while TCRdb's copy carries only in-frame clones and drops some. The sample includes 550,000 to 850,000 clones, approximately 72% of them seen just once. The source material was memory CD4+ T cells sorted from blood. Every receptor here comes from a woman aged 30 to 39 in good health. The CDR3 runs from the conserved cysteine through the conserved F or W. A D gene is named only where the DNA matches it firmly. Size tells how often a clone was seen (once, few, many) or the class of an expanded clone, and some rows leave it out.

cdr3_aa	cdr3_nt	d_call	clone_size	v_call	j_call
CASSEGTSGSNEQFF	TGCGCCAGCAGCGAGGGGACTAGCGGGTCCAATGAGCAGTTCTTC	TRBD2	few	TRBV5-1	TRBJ2-1
CASKLQVNTEAFF	TGTGCCAGTAAGCTACAGGTGAACACTGAAGCTTTCTTT	NA	NA	TRBV19	TRBJ1-1
CASSQDLRQGLAKNIQYF	TGCGCCAGCAGCCAAGATCTTCGACAGGGATTAGCCAAAAACATTCAGTACTTC	TRBD1	NA	TRBV4-1	TRBJ2-4
CASSSGAGSRYTQYF	TGCGCCAGCAGCAGCGGGGCGGGGTCCCGGTATACGCAGTATTTT	TRBD2	NA	TRBV10-1	TRBJ2-3
CASSDGQGWETQYF	TGCGCCAGCAGTGACGGGCAGGGGTGGGAGACCCAGTACTTC	NA	few	TRBV10-1	TRBJ2-5
CALQIGTSNEKLFF	TGTGCCTTACAAATCGGGACATCTAATGAAAAACTGTTTTTT	NA	NA	TRBV30	TRBJ1-4
CASLKEANYGYTF	TGTGCCAGCTTGAAAGAAGCTAACTATGGCTACACCTTC	NA	many	TRBV18	TRBJ1-2
CASSSGPSSGTQYF	TGTGCCAGCAGCTCAGGGCCTAGCTCTGGTACGCAGTATTTT	NA	NA	TRBV7-2	TRBJ2-3
CASSKRQGGNEQFF	TGTGCCAGCAGCAAACGGCAGGGAGGGAATGAGCAGTTCTTC	NA	NA	TRBV21-1	TRBJ2-1
CASSLTDSGNTIYF	TGTGCCAGCAGCTTAACAGACTCTGGAAACACCATATATTTT	NA	many	TRBV7-6	TRBJ1-3
CAISASYEQYF	TGTGCCATCAGTGCATCCTACGAGCAGTACTTC	NA	NA	TRBV10-3	TRBJ2-7
CSASKGGREQYF	TGCAGCGCCAGCAAGGGGGGTCGCGAGCAGTACTTC	NA	NA	TRBV29-1	TRBJ2-7
CAWSKTLGATQYF	TGTGCCTGGAGTAAAACCCTGGGAGCGACCCAGTACTTC	NA	NA	TRBV30	TRBJ2-5
CASSWLLQETQYF	TGTGCCAGCAGCTGGCTACTTCAAGAGACCCAGTACTTC	NA	NA	TRBV7-6	TRBJ2-5
CASSQDHGTSDEQYF	TGTGCCAGCAGCCAAGATCACGGGACTAGCGATGAGCAGTACTTC	TRBD2	few	TRBV4-1	TRBJ2-7
CSVLPRDRARSEAFF	TGCAGCGTCCTCCCCCGGGACAGGGCTCGGTCTGAAGCTTTCTTT	TRBD1	NA	TRBV29-1	TRBJ1-1
CATSGGGLAGETYEQYF	TGTGCCACCAGCGGTGGGGGACTAGCGGGAGAAACCTACGAGCAGTACTTC	TRBD2	NA	TRBV15	TRBJ2-7
CASSPGQAGTDTQYF	TGCGCCAGCAGTCCTGGACAGGCCGGCACAGATACGCAGTATTTT	TRBD1	NA	TRBV5-1	TRBJ2-3
CASSLYEQYF	TGTGCCAGCAGCCTGTACGAGCAGTACTTC	NA	NA	TRBV11-2	TRBJ2-7
CASSTSGGRLDTQYF	TGCGCCAGCTCGACTAGCGGGGGCAGGTTGGATACGCAGTATTTT	TRBD2	NA	TRBV10-2	TRBJ2-3
CASSYDSSGINEQYF	TGTGCCAGCAGTTACGACTCTAGCGGGATCAACGAGCAGTACTTC	TRBD2	few	TRBV6-5	TRBJ2-7
CASSDQQGTDTQYF	TGTGCCAGCAGTGACCAACAGGGCACAGATACGCAGTATTTT	NA	NA	TRBV6-4	TRBJ2-3
CASSPRLADSIEQYF	TGTGCCAGCAGTCCTCGACTAGCGGACTCCATCGAGCAGTACTTC	TRBD2	NA	TRBV5-4	TRBJ2-7
CASSSNQGQAFF	TGTGCCAGCAGTTCGAACCAGGGGCAAGCTTTCTTT	NA	NA	TRBV7-2	TRBJ1-1
CASTAAGGSYNEQFF	TGTGCCAGCACCGCCGCGGGTGGGTCCTACAATGAGCAGTTCTTC	NA	NA	TRBV28	TRBJ2-1
CASSSRINTEAFF	TGCGCCAGCAGCTCCCGAATTAACACTGAAGCTTTCTTT	NA	NA	TRBV5-1	TRBJ1-1
CASSAKGLAGALQYF	TGTGCCAGCAGTGCGAAAGGGCTAGCGGGAGCTTTGCAGTACTTC	TRBD2	once	TRBV6-1	TRBJ2-7
CASSLGGVMYSLDEQYF	TGTGCCAGCAGTTTAGGAGGGGTTATGTATTCATTGGACGAGCAGTACTTC	NA	few	TRBV28	TRBJ2-7
CASSEDSVATDTQYF	TGCGCCAGCAGTGAGGACAGCGTTGCCACAGATACGCAGTATTTT	NA	NA	TRBV10-1	TRBJ2-3
CASSLRGRGDQPQHF	TGTGCCAGTTCCCTACGGGGCAGGGGGGATCAGCCCCAGCATTTT	TRBD1	few	TRBV19	TRBJ1-5
CASSARASARSTDTQYF	TGTGCCAGCAGCGCAAGGGCTAGCGCCCGAAGCACAGATACGCAGTATTTT	NA	NA	TRBV7-3	TRBJ2-3
CATSGRPDTQYF	TGTGCCACTTCTGGGAGGCCAGATACGCAGTATTTT	NA	once	TRBV2	TRBJ2-3